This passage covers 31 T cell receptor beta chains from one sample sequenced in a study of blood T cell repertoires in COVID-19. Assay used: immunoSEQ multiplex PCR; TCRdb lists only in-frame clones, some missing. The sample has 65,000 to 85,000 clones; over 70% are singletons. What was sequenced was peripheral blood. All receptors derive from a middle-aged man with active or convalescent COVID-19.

The CDR3 region has the DNA TGCAGCGTAGCCATCCAAGAGACCCAGTACTTC. It yields the protein CSVAIQETQYF. The rearrangement uses TRBV29-1 and TRBJ2-5, with D uncertain. This CDR3 has 11 amino acids. The V gene lost 6 bases and the J gene lost 1 base, with 6 bases spanning the gap. The germline CDR1 and CDR2 sequences are SQVTM and ANQGSEA.

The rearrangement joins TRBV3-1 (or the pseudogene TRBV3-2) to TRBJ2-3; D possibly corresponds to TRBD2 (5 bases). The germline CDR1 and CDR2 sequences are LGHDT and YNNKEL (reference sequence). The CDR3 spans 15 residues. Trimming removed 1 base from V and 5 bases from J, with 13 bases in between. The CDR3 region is CASSQAVFSGDTQYF. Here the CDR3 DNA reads TGTGCCAGCAGCCAAGCCGTTTTCAGCGGAGATACGCAGTATTTT.

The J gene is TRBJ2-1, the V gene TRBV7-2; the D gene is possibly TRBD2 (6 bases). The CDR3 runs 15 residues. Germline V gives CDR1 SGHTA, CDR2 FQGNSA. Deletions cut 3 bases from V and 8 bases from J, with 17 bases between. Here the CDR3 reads CASSLGRGRSDEQFF. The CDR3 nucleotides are TGTGCCAGCAGCTTGGGGCGGGGACGAAGCGATGAGCAGTTCTTC.

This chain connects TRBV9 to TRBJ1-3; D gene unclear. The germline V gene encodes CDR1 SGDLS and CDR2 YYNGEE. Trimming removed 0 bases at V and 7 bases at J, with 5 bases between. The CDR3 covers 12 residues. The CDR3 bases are TGTGCCAGCAGCGTAGCGGGGAACACCATATATTTT. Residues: CASSVAGNTIYF.

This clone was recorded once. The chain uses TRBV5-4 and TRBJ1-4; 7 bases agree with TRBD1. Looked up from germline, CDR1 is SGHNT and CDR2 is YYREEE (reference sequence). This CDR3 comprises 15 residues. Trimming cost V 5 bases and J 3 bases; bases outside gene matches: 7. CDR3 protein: CASSSQGTSNEKLFF. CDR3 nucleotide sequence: TGTGCCAGCAGTTCACAGGGGACGTCTAATGAAAAACTGTTTTTT.

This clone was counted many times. The CDR3 sequence: CASSLASQGEKLFF. The CDR3 DNA follows: TGTGCCAGCAGCTTAGCCAGCCAGGGGGAAAAACTGTTTTTT. The chain uses TRBV7-8 and TRBJ1-4; D is possibly TRBD1 (6 bases). The CDR3 totals 14 residues. Germline V gene lookup returns CDR1 SGHVS and CDR2 FQNEAQ. V lost 0 bases to trimming and J lost 8 bases, with 10 bases between them.

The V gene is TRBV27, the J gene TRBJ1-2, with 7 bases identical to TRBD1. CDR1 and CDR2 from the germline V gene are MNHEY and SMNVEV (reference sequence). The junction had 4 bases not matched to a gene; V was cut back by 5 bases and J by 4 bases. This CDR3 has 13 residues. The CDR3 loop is CASSPGGSYGYTF. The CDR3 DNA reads TGTGCCAGCAGTCCAGGGGGATCCTATGGCTACACCTTC.

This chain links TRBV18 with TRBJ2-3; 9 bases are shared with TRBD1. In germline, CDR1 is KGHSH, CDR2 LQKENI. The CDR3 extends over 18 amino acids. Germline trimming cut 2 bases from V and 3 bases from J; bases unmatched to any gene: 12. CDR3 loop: CASSPSAIGQGITDTQYF. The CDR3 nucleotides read TGTGCCAGCTCACCATCGGCTATAGGACAGGGGATAACAGATACGCAGTATTTT.

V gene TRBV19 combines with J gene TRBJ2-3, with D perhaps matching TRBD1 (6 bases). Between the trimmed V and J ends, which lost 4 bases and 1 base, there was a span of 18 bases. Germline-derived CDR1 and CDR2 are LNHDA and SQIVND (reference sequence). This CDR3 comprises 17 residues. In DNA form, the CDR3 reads TGTGCCAGTAGTAAACGGCCGTGGGGGCCCGGCACAGATACGCAGTATTTT. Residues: CASSKRPWGPGTDTQYF.

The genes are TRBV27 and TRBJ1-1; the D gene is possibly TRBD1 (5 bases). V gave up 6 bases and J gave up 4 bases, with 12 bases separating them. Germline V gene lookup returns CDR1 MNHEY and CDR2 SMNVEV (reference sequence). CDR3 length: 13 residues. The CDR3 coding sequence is TGTGCCAGCAGGTGGTCGGGGGGCACTGAAGCTTTCTTT. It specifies CASRWSGGTEAFF.

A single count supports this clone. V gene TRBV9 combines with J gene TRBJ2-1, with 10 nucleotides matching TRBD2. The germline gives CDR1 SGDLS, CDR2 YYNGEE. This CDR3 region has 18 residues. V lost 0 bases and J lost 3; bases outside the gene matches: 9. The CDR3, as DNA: TGTGCCAGCAGCGTAGAGAGCTTAGGGACTAGCGACTACAATGAGCAGTTCTTC. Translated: CASSVESLGTSDYNEQFF.

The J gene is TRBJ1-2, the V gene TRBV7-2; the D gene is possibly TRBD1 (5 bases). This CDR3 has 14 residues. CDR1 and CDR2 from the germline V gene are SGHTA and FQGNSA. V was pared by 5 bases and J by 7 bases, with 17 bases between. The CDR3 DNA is TGTGCCAGCAGCACCCCGGCGGGGGATAGTGGCTACACCTTC. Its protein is CASSTPAGDSGYTF.

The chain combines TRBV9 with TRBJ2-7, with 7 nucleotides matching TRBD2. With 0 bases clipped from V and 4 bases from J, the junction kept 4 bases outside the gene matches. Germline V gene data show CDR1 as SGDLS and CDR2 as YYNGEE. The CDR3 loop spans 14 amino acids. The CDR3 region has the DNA TGTGCCAGCAGCGTAGCTGTGGGGGGGTACGAGCAGTACTTC. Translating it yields CASSVAVGGYEQYF.

CDR3 amino acids: CAISETREGLGYTF. CDR3 bases: TGTGCCATCAGTGAGACCCGGGAGGGGCTCGGCTACACCTTC. The rearrangement uses TRBV10-3 and TRBJ1-2; possibly TRBD1 for D (5 bases). This CDR3 is 14 amino acids long. Germline CDR1 and CDR2: ENHRY and SYGVKD. V lost 2 bases, J lost 8 bases, and 15 bases lay in between.

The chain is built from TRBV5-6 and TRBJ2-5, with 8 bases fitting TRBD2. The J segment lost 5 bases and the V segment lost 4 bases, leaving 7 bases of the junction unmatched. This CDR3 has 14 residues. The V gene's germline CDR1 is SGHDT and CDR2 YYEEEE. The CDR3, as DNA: TGTGCCAGCAGCGCTACCGGGACTAGGGAGACCCAGTACTTC. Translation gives CASSATGTRETQYF.

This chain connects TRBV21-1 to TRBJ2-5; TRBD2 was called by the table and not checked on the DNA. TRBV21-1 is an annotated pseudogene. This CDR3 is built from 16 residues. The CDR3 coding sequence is TGTGCCACCTCCCTCCCCATTAGCGGGAGTCAAGAGACCCAGTACTTC. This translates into CATSLPISGSQETQYF.

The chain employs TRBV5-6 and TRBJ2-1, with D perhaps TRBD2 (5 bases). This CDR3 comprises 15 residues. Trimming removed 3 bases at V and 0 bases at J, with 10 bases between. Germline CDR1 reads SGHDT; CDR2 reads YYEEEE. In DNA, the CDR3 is TGTGCCAGCAGCTCGACGGGGAGCTCCTACAATGAGCAGTTCTTC. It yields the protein CASSSTGSSYNEQFF.

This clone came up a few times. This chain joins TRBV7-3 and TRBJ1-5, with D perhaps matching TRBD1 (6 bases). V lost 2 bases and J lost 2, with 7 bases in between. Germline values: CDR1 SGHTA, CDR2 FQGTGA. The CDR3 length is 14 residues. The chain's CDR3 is CASSLSGGNQPQHF. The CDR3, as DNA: TGTGCCAGCAGCTTATCAGGGGGCAATCAGCCCCAGCATTTT.

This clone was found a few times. DNA of the CDR3: TGTGCCAGCAGCCCAGAGGGGGGAGGGAGGTTGAACACTGAAGCTTTCTTT. Protein sequence: CASSPEGGGRLNTEAFF. The rearrangement uses TRBV7-9 and TRBJ1-1, with D maybe TRBD1 (6 bases). V was cut by 5 bases and J by 0 bases, with 19 bases left in between. Germline lookup yields CDR1 SEHNR and CDR2 FQNEAQ (reference sequence). This CDR3 spans 17 amino acids.

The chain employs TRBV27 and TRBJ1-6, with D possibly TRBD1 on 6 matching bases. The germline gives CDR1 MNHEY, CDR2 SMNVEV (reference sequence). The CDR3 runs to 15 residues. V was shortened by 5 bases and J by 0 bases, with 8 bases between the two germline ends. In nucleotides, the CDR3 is TGTGCCAGCAGTCACAGGGCCTCCTATAATTCACCCCTCCACTTT. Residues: CASSHRASYNSPLHF.

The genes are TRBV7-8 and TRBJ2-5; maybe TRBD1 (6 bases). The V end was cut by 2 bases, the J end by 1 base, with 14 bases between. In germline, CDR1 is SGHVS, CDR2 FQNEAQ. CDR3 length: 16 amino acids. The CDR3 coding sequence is TGTGCCAGCAGCTTAAGGCACAGGGAAACCCAAGAGACCCAGTACTTC. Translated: CASSLRHRETQETQYF.

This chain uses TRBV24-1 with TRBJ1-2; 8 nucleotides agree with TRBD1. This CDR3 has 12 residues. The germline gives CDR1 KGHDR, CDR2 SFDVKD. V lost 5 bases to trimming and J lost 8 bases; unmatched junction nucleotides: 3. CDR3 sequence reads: CATSGQGSGYTF. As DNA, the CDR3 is TGTGCCACCAGTGGACAGGGGTCCGGCTACACCTTC.

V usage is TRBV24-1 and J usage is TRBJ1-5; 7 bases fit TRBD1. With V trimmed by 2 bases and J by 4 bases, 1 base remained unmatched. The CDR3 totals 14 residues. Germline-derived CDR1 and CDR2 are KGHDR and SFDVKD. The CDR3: CATSDYRGNQPQHF. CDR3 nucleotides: TGTGCCACCAGTGATTACAGGGGTAATCAGCCCCAGCATTTT.

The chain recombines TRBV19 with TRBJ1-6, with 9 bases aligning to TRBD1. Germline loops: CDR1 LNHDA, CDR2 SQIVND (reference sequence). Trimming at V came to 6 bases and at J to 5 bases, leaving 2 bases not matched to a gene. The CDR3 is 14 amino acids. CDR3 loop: CASRTGGNNSPLHF. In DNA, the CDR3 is TGTGCCAGTAGGACAGGGGGTAATAATTCACCCCTCCACTTT.

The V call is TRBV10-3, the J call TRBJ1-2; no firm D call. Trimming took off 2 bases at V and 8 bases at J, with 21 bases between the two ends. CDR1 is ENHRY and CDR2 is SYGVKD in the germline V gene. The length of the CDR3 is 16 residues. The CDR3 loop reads CAISEVLGRALSGYTF. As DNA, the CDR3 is TGTGCCATCAGTGAGGTTTTAGGGAGGGCTTTAAGCGGCTACACCTTC.

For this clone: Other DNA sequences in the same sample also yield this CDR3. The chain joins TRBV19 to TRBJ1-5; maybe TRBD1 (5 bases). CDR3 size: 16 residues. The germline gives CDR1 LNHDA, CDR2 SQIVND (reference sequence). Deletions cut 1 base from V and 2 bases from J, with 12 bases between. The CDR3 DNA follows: TGTGCCAGTAGTATAGGGGGCAGAGGAGGCAATCAGCCCCAGCATTTT. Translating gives CASSIGGRGGNQPQHF.

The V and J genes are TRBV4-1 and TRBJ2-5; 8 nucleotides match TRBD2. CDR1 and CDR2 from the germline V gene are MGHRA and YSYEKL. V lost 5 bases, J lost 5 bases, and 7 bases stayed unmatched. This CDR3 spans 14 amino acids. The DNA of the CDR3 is TGCGCCAGCAGCGTTCGGGGGGGCAGGGAGACCCAGTACTTC. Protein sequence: CASSVRGGRETQYF.

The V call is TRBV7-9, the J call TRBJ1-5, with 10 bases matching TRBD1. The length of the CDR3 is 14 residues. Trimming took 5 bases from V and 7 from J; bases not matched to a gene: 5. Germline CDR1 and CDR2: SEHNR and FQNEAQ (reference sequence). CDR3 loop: CASSETGGRQPQHF. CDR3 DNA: TGTGCCAGCAGCGAGACAGGGGGCCGGCAGCCCCAGCATTTT.

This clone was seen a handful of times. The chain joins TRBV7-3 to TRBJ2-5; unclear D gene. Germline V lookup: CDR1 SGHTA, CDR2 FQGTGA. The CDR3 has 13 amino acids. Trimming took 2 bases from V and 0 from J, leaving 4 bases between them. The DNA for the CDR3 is TGTGCCAGCAGCTTAGGCAACCAAGAGACCCAGTACTTC. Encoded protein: CASSLGNQETQYF. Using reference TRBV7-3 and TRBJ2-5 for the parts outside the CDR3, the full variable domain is GAGVSQTPSNKVTEKGKYVELRCDPISGHTALYWYRQSLGQGPEFLIYFQGTGAADDSGLPNDRFFAVRPEGSVSTLKIQRTERGDSAVYLCASSLGNQETQYFGPGTRLLVL.

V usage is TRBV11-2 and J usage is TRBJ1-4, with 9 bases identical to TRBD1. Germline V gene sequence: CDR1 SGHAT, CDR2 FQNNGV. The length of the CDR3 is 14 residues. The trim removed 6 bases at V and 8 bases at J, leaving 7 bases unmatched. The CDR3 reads CASRPGQGREKLFF. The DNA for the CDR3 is TGTGCCAGCAGGCCGGGACAGGGTCGAGAAAAACTGTTTTTT.

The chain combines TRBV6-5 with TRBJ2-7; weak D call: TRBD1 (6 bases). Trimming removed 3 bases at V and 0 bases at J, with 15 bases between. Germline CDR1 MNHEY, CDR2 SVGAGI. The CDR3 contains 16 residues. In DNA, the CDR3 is TGTGCCAGCAGTTATGGGATTATGGGGGCCTCCTACGAGCAGTACTTC. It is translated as CASSYGIMGASYEQYF.